These T cell receptor beta chains were read from a single sample in a study of blood T cell repertoires in COVID-19. Libraries were prepared by immunoSEQ multiplex PCR; TCRdb keeps only in-frame clonotypes and omits some of them. This repertoire shows about 150,000 clones, roughly nine tenths found once; its top ten account for around 16%. Input material: peripheral blood. The receptors here all came from a middle-aged woman with acute or convalescent COVID-19. Both conserved end residues are part of each CDR3. A D gene is named only where the DNA matches it firmly. The listing skips clone size in some rows; elsewhere it reads once, few, many or a size class.

TRBJ2-3 | . | TRBV7-9 | TRBD2 | CASSPNWTSGSVSNTQYF | TGTGCCAGCAGCCCCAACTGGACTAGCGGGAGTGTATCAAATACGCAGTATTTT
TRBJ2-7 | . | TRBV6-2/TRBV6-3 | . | CASSPRYEQYF | TGTGCCAGCAGCCCCCGCTACGAGCAGTACTTC
TRBJ1-2 | . | TRBV6-5 | TRBD1 | CASSQPGQNHYTF | TGTGCCAGCAGCCAACCGGGACAGAACCACTACACCTTC
TRBJ2-3 | . | TRBV14 | TRBD1 | CASSHYAGGSTDTQYF | TGTGCCAGCAGCCATTACGCAGGGGGTAGCACAGATACGCAGTATTTT
TRBJ2-1 | . | TRBV5-6 | . | CASSRYRGTHNEQFF | TGTGCCAGCAGCCGATATCGGGGGACTCACAATGAGCAGTTCTTC
TRBJ2-2 | . | TRBV7-9 | . | CASKRTENTGELFF | TGTGCCAGCAAAAGGACAGAGAACACCGGGGAGCTGTTTTTT
TRBJ2-1 | . | TRBV5-6 | TRBD1 | CASSLIPRDRDRVNDEQFF | TGTGCCAGCAGCTTGATACCCAGGGACCGGGACAGGGTAAACGATGAGCAGTTCTTC
TRBJ2-1 | . | TRBV2 | . | CASNGGLSYNEQFF | TGTGCCAGCAACGGGGGGCTGTCCTACAATGAGCAGTTCTTC
TRBJ1-5 | . | TRBV7-2 | TRBD1 | CASSLAQGVSNQPQHF | TGTGCCAGCAGCTTAGCTCAGGGGGTAAGCAATCAGCCCCAGCATTTT
TRBJ2-1 | . | TRBV5-1 | . | CASSLGTANYNEQFF | TGCGCCAGCAGCTTGGGGACTGCCAACTACAATGAGCAGTTCTTC
TRBJ1-1 | . | TRBV6-5 | TRBD1 | CASRTPGTGITEAFF | TGTGCCAGCAGGACACCGGGGACAGGGATCACTGAAGCTTTCTTT
TRBJ2-1 | . | TRBV3-1/TRBV3-2 | TRBD1 | CASSHQGAYEQFF | TGTGCCAGCAGCCATCAGGGGGCCTATGAGCAGTTCTTC
TRBJ2-1 | . | TRBV7-6 | TRBD2 | CASSSGGLAGVDEQFF | TGTGCCAGCAGCTCCGGGGGACTAGCGGGAGTCGATGAGCAGTTCTTC
TRBJ1-2 | once | TRBV14 | . | CASSQDQQTYGYTF | TGTGCCAGCAGCCAAGATCAACAGACCTATGGCTACACCTTC
TRBJ1-1 | . | TRBV5-5 | TRBD1 | CASSLVGQGVNTEAFF | TGTGCCAGCAGCTTGGTGGGACAGGGTGTGAACACTGAAGCTTTCTTT